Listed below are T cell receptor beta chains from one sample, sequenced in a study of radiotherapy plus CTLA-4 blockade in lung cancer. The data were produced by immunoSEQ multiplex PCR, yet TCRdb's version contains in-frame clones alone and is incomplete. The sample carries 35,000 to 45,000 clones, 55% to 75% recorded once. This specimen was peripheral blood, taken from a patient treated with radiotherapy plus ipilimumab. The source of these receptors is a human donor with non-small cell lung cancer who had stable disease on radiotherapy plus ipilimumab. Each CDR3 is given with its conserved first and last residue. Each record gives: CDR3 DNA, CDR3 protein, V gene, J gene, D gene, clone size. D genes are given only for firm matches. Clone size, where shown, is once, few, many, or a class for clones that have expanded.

cdr3_nt: TGTGCCAGCAGTTACTCTGGGCAGGGCTATCAGCCCCAGCATTTT; cdr3_aa: CASSYSGQGYQPQHF; v_call: TRBV6-6; j_call: TRBJ1-5; d_call: NA; clone_size: NA
cdr3_nt: TGTGCCAGCAGCTTGACACAGGCCCCCTATCAGCCCCAGCATTTT; cdr3_aa: CASSLTQAPYQPQHF; v_call: TRBV5-8; j_call: TRBJ1-5; d_call: NA; clone_size: once
cdr3_nt: TGTGCCAGCAGCCCAGGGTGGGTCAGCAATCAGCCCCAGCATTTT; cdr3_aa: CASSPGWVSNQPQHF; v_call: TRBV7-2; j_call: TRBJ1-5; d_call: NA; clone_size: NA
cdr3_nt: TGTGCCAGCAGCACCCGGGAGGCCGGTCCGCAGTATTTT; cdr3_aa: CASSTREAGPQYF; v_call: TRBV7-3; j_call: TRBJ2-3; d_call: TRBD2; clone_size: once
cdr3_nt: TGTGCCAGTACCCCGGCGGCAGGGATCAGCTCTGGAAACACCATATATTTT; cdr3_aa: CASTPAAGISSGNTIYF; v_call: TRBV19; j_call: TRBJ1-3; d_call: NA; clone_size: NA
cdr3_nt: TGTGCCATCAGTGGGGGGACAGGGGCCACCTACGAGCAGTACTTC; cdr3_aa: CAISGGTGATYEQYF; v_call: TRBV10-3; j_call: TRBJ2-7; d_call: TRBD1; clone_size: NA
cdr3_nt: TGTGCCAGCAGCTTACGAACACAGCTGTTGAACACTGAAGCTTTCTTT; cdr3_aa: CASSLRTQLLNTEAFF; v_call: TRBV7-2; j_call: TRBJ1-1; d_call: NA; clone_size: NA
cdr3_nt: TGTGCCAGCAGGGGGCGGGGGAGCACAGATACGCAGTATTTT; cdr3_aa: CASRGRGSTDTQYF; v_call: TRBV2; j_call: TRBJ2-3; d_call: TRBD2; clone_size: few
cdr3_nt: TGCGCCAGCAGCCAAGCTTACCAGGGTAGCTATGGCTACACCTTC; cdr3_aa: CASSQAYQGSYGYTF; v_call: TRBV4-1; j_call: TRBJ1-2; d_call: NA; clone_size: NA
cdr3_nt: TGTGCCAGCAGCTCACAGGGGCGGAACACTGAAGCTTTCTTT; cdr3_aa: CASSSQGRNTEAFF; v_call: TRBV7-2; j_call: TRBJ1-1; d_call: TRBD1; clone_size: NA
cdr3_nt: TGTGCCAGCAGTGAATGGCGGGGACAGGGATACAATGAGCAGTTCTTC; cdr3_aa: CASSEWRGQGYNEQFF; v_call: TRBV6-1; j_call: TRBJ2-1; d_call: TRBD1; clone_size: NA
cdr3_nt: TGCGCCAGCAGCGGGACAGGGGGGAGCTATGGCTACACCTTC; cdr3_aa: CASSGTGGSYGYTF; v_call: TRBV5-1; j_call: TRBJ1-2; d_call: TRBD1; clone_size: NA
cdr3_nt: TGTGCCAGCATGACTGGAGGAGGCAATCAGCCCCAGCATTTT; cdr3_aa: CASMTGGGNQPQHF; v_call: TRBV6-6; j_call: TRBJ1-5; d_call: NA; clone_size: few
cdr3_nt: TGTGCCAGCAGCGCCACAGGGACCGGGGAGCTGTTTTTT; cdr3_aa: CASSATGTGELFF; v_call: TRBV9; j_call: TRBJ2-2; d_call: NA; clone_size: few
cdr3_nt: TGTGCCTGGAGCCGGAGGGTACACGAGCAGTACTTC; cdr3_aa: CAWSRRVHEQYF; v_call: TRBV30; j_call: TRBJ2-7; d_call: NA; clone_size: NA
cdr3_nt: TGTGCCAGCAGCTTAGGTGTAGGGGACAGGGAAGTCGCTAACTATGGCTACACCTTC; cdr3_aa: CASSLGVGDREVANYGYTF; v_call: TRBV11-1; j_call: TRBJ1-2; d_call: TRBD1; clone_size: few
cdr3_nt: TGTGCCAGCAGCTATCGGGCGGGGAAGTCCTACGAGCAGTACTTC; cdr3_aa: CASSYRAGKSYEQYF; v_call: TRBV6-6; j_call: TRBJ2-7; d_call: NA; clone_size: NA
cdr3_nt: TGTGCCAGCAGCGGGACTCATTCCAATGAGCAGTTCTTC; cdr3_aa: CASSGTHSNEQFF; v_call: TRBV2; j_call: TRBJ2-1; d_call: NA; clone_size: NA
cdr3_nt: TGTGCCAGCAGGTTGGTAGGAACAGGGGTCGGCTACACCTTC; cdr3_aa: CASRLVGTGVGYTF; v_call: TRBV5-4; j_call: TRBJ1-2; d_call: TRBD1; clone_size: once
cdr3_nt: TGTGCCAGCAGTCTACGGGACAGAACCACCGGGGAGCTGTTTTTT; cdr3_aa: CASSLRDRTTGELFF; v_call: TRBV6-1; j_call: TRBJ2-2; d_call: TRBD1; clone_size: NA
cdr3_nt: TGTGCCAGCAGCCCCAATGGACAGTGGAGCTCCTATAATTCACCCCTCCACTTT; cdr3_aa: CASSPNGQWSSYNSPLHF; v_call: TRBV7-8; j_call: TRBJ1-6; d_call: NA; clone_size: few
cdr3_nt: TGTGCCACGGTAGACGGTGGGGCAGGCACAGATACGCAGTATTTT; cdr3_aa: CATVDGGAGTDTQYF; v_call: TRBV19; j_call: TRBJ2-3; d_call: NA; clone_size: NA
cdr3_nt: TGTGCCAGCAGTGAAACTCGGGGGTACCAAGAGACCCAGTACTTC; cdr3_aa: CASSETRGYQETQYF; v_call: TRBV6-1; j_call: TRBJ2-5; d_call: NA; clone_size: NA
cdr3_nt: TGTGCCAGCAGTTTGGGTGGGAGGGCAAAGCAGTTCTTC; cdr3_aa: CASSLGGRAKQFF; v_call: TRBV27; j_call: TRBJ2-1; d_call: TRBD2; clone_size: few
cdr3_nt: TGCGCCAGCAGCTTGAGGGGGGGCTCAAGAGGAGGAAACACCATATATTTT; cdr3_aa: CASSLRGGSRGGNTIYF; v_call: TRBV5-1; j_call: TRBJ1-3; d_call: NA; clone_size: NA
cdr3_nt: TGTGCCACCCAGACCACAGGGACAGAGACCCAGTACTTC; cdr3_aa: CATQTTGTETQYF; v_call: TRBV19; j_call: TRBJ2-5; d_call: NA; clone_size: NA
cdr3_nt: TGTGCCAGCAAGGGACAGGGGCCGGACGAGCAGTACTTC; cdr3_aa: CASKGQGPDEQYF; v_call: TRBV2; j_call: TRBJ2-7; d_call: TRBD1; clone_size: NA
cdr3_nt: TGTGCCAGCAGCCAAGACAGCCGGGCCACCTTC; cdr3_aa: CASSQDSRATF; v_call: TRBV5-7; j_call: TRBJ1-2; d_call: NA; clone_size: NA
cdr3_nt: TGTGCCAGCAGCGTAGACCCGACAGGGCTCTATGGCTACACCTTC; cdr3_aa: CASSVDPTGLYGYTF; v_call: TRBV9; j_call: TRBJ1-2; d_call: TRBD1; clone_size: NA
cdr3_nt: TGTGCCAGCACCCGGGGGACGGGTATTAATGAAAAACTGTTTTTT; cdr3_aa: CASTRGTGINEKLFF; v_call: TRBV6-1; j_call: TRBJ1-4; d_call: NA; clone_size: few
cdr3_nt: TGCGCCAGCAGCCAAGCTTTGACAGGGCGAAGGGCTGAAGCTTTCTTT; cdr3_aa: CASSQALTGRRAEAFF; v_call: TRBV4-1; j_call: TRBJ1-1; d_call: TRBD1; clone_size: NA
cdr3_nt: TGTGCCATCAGTGATCCCTCGGGACAGGTCTACAATGAGCAGTTCTTC; cdr3_aa: CAISDPSGQVYNEQFF; v_call: TRBV10-3; j_call: TRBJ2-1; d_call: TRBD1; clone_size: NA
cdr3_nt: TGTGCCAGCAGCCCGGGACAGCATCAAGAGACCCAGTACTTC; cdr3_aa: CASSPGQHQETQYF; v_call: TRBV7-8; j_call: TRBJ2-5; d_call: TRBD1; clone_size: few
cdr3_nt: TGTGCCAGCATCAGCCGGGCCTACGAGCAGTACTTC; cdr3_aa: CASISRAYEQYF; v_call: TRBV2; j_call: TRBJ2-7; d_call: NA; clone_size: NA
cdr3_nt: TGCGCCAGCAGTGAGTACCACAGGGATGGGACCCAGTACTTC; cdr3_aa: CASSEYHRDGTQYF; v_call: TRBV10-2; j_call: TRBJ2-5; d_call: NA; clone_size: few
cdr3_nt: TGCGCCAGCAGCCAAACAATCACGCTCGACGAGCAGTACTTC; cdr3_aa: CASSQTITLDEQYF; v_call: TRBV4-1; j_call: TRBJ2-7; d_call: NA; clone_size: NA
cdr3_nt: TGCGCCAGCAGCCGGACAGGGATGGTCACCGGGGAGCTGTTTTTT; cdr3_aa: CASSRTGMVTGELFF; v_call: TRBV4-1; j_call: TRBJ2-2; d_call: TRBD1; clone_size: NA
cdr3_nt: TGTGCCAGCAGCTTAGGGGCGGGGTCTAGCACAGATACGCAGTATTTT; cdr3_aa: CASSLGAGSSTDTQYF; v_call: TRBV7-2; j_call: TRBJ2-3; d_call: NA; clone_size: NA
cdr3_nt: TGTGCCAGCAGTGCCCTTGACAGGGGAAAGAATCAGCCCCAGCATTTT; cdr3_aa: CASSALDRGKNQPQHF; v_call: TRBV6-6; j_call: TRBJ1-5; d_call: TRBD1; clone_size: few
cdr3_nt: TGTGCCAGCAGTTTATGGGCAGGGTCTGGGGTTGGGGAATTC; cdr3_aa: CASSLWAGSGVGEF; v_call: TRBV28; j_call: TRBJ1-2; d_call: NA; clone_size: NA
cdr3_nt: TGTGCCAGTACCCGCGGCACAGGCGGCTTCTCTTCAGATACGCAGTATTTT; cdr3_aa: CASTRGTGGFSSDTQYF; v_call: TRBV19; j_call: TRBJ2-3; d_call: NA; clone_size: NA
cdr3_nt: TGTGCCAGCAGTGCGGACAGTGGCCGAGTGATCGGCACAGATACGCAGTATTTT; cdr3_aa: CASSADSGRVIGTDTQYF; v_call: TRBV2; j_call: TRBJ2-3; d_call: NA; clone_size: NA
cdr3_nt: TGTGCCAGCAGTCCACCAGGGGGCAACTATGGCTACACCTTC; cdr3_aa: CASSPPGGNYGYTF; v_call: TRBV27; j_call: TRBJ1-2; d_call: TRBD1; clone_size: medium-sized
cdr3_nt: TGTGCCAGCAACCCGCTGGGGGGGGGATCTGAAGCTTTCTTT; cdr3_aa: CASNPLGGGSEAFF; v_call: TRBV5-5; j_call: TRBJ1-1; d_call: NA; clone_size: few
cdr3_nt: TGCGCCAGCAGCTTGGGTCTAGCGGGGGTCGTGCAGCACTTC; cdr3_aa: CASSLGLAGVVQHF; v_call: TRBV5-1; j_call: TRBJ2-7; d_call: TRBD2; clone_size: once